The TCR beta chain under discussion was sequenced for a study of T cell changes during pregnancy in multiple sclerosis. The CDR3 extends over 14 amino acids. V was pared by 1 base and J by 2 bases, with 8 bases between. Germline CDR1 and CDR2: SGHVS and FQNEAQ. Produced via immunoSEQ multiplex PCR; TCRdb's table is partial and in-frame only. The sample has tens of thousands of clones, under 95% seen once. The sample in question was CD4+ T cells from peripheral blood mononuclear cells, obtained in the second trimester of pregnancy. The sequence was collected from a female donor with multiple sclerosis, enrolled in a pregnancy study. J is TRBJ1-1 and V is TRBV7-8, with D possibly TRBD1 on 5 matching bases. As DNA, the CDR3 is TGTGCCAGCAGCTTAGTAACAGGCAACACTGAAGCTTTCTTT. Its translation is CASSLVTGNTEAFF. Supplemented by reference TRBV7-8 and TRBJ1-1, the full variable domain reads GAGVSQSPRYKVAKRGQDVALRCDPISGHVSLFWYQQALGQGPEFLTYFQNEAQLDKSGLPSDRFFAERPEGSVSTLKIQRTQQEDSAVYLCASSLVTGNTEAFFGQGTRLTVV.